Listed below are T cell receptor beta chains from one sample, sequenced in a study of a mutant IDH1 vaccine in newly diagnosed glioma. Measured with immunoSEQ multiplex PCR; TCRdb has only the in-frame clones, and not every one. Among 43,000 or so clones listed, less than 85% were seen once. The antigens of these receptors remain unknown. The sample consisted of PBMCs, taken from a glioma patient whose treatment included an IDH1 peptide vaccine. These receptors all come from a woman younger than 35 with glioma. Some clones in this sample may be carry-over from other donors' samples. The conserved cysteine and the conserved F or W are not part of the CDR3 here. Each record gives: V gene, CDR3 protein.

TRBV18,ASSPMGGSTEAF
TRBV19,ASVVRPGEAF
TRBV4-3,ASSPGGSAHEQY
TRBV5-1,ASSFHKTGNTEAF
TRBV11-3,ASSFQGQVGYT
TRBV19,ASSILSGAFQETQY
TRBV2,ASSPGLRPTDTQY
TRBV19,ASSILGVNYGYT
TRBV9,ASSVGSGGVSGGYT
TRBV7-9,ASSLAGSYEQY
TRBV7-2,ASSLSPGTDTQY
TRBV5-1,ASSPRGGFYGYT
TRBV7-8,ASSLDRGRRNQPQH
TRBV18,ASSPKDSNQPQH
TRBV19,ASRTGGLSNQPQH
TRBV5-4,ASSLLRGAGGIQETQY
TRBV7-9,ASSLGQVYGYT
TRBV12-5,ASGPGTPPTDTQY
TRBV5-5,ASSLKFVEQF
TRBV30,AWRTGLDSPLH
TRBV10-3,AISESTGPTSTDTQY
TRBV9,ASSTRGAARAF
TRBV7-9,ASSPRDLSSYEQY